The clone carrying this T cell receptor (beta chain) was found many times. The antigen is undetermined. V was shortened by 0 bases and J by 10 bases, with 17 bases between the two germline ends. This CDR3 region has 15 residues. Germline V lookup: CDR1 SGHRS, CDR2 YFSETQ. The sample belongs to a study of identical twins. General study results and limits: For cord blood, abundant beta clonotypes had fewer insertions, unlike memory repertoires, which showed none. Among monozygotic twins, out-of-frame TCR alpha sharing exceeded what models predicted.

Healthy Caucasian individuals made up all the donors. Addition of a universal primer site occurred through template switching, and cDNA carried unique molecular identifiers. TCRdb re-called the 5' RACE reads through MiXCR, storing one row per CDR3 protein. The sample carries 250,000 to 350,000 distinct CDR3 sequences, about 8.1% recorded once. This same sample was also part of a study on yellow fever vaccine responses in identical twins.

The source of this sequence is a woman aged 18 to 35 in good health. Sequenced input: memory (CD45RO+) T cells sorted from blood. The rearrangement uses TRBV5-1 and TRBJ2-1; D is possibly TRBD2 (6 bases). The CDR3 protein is CASSLGGLDVDEQFF. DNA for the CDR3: TGCGCCAGCAGCTTGGGGGGACTGGACGTTGACGAGCAGTTCTTC.